These 6 T cell receptor beta chains came from one sample sequenced in a study of cytomegalovirus exposure and HLA in healthy donors. PCR used 60 Vbeta primers and 13 Jbeta primers. Data came from immunoSEQ multiplex PCR; TCRdb stores just in-frame clones and leaves some out. The sample holds around 30,000 clones, around 40% seen once. The sequencing input was PBMCs. The receptors derive from a woman in her 50s in good health and CMV-seronegative.

This clone appeared a single time. The gene calls are TRBV9 and TRBJ1-3; D unresolved. With 1 base removed from V and 2 bases from J, the gap between germline ends came to 16 bases. CDR1 SGDLS and CDR2 YYNGEE come from the germline V gene. The CDR3 runs 17 residues. In DNA, the CDR3 is TGTGCCAGCAGCGTAACCGCAGGCCTACCGACTGGAAACACCATATATTTT. This gives the protein CASSVTAGLPTGNTIYF.

This rearrangement joins TRBV19 to TRBJ1-3; D perhaps matches TRBD1 (5 bases). Trimming shortened V by 5 bases and J by 0 bases, and 14 bases separated the two germline ends. The V gene's germline CDR1 is LNHDA and CDR2 SQIVND (reference sequence). The CDR3 is made up of 16 amino acids. Here the CDR3 reads CASSAIREGSGNTIYF. The DNA for the CDR3 is TGTGCCAGTAGTGCCATCAGGGAAGGCTCTGGAAACACCATATATTTT.

The chain is built from TRBV28 and TRBJ2-7; tentative D call: TRBD1 (5 bases). The V gene's germline CDR1 is MDHEN and CDR2 SYDVKM. The CDR3 length is 14 residues. Trimming took off 2 bases at V and 3 bases at J, with 11 bases between the two ends. The CDR3 sequence: CASSLPAGIYEQYF. The CDR3 nucleotides are TGTGCCAGCAGTTTACCGGCAGGGATCTACGAGCAGTACTTC. Complete variable domain (other parts from reference TRBV28 and TRBJ2-7): DVKVTQSSRYLVKRTGEKVFLECVQDMDHENMFWYRQDPGLGLRLIYFSYDVKMKEKGDIPEGYSVSREKKERFSLILESASTNQTSMYLCASSLPAGIYEQYFGPGTRLTVT.

This chain joins TRBV5-5 and TRBJ2-7; 8 bases align to TRBD2. Trimming at V came to 2 bases and at J to 0 bases, leaving 4 bases not matched to a gene. The CDR3 is 15 amino acids. Germline V CDR1 and CDR2: SGHKS, YYEKEE (reference sequence). CDR3 sequence reads: CASSLLAELSYEQYF. Here the CDR3 DNA reads TGTGCCAGCAGCTTACTAGCGGAGCTCTCCTACGAGCAGTACTTC.

The chain carries TRBV10-1 and TRBJ1-2, with D perhaps matching TRBD1 (5 bases). The V and J ends lost 2 bases and 0 bases respectively, with 7 bases between them. The length of the CDR3 is 14 residues. Germline V gives CDR1 WNHNN, CDR2 SYGVQD (reference sequence). CDR3 protein: CASSENRTNYGYTF. The DNA for the CDR3 is TGCGCCAGCAGTGAGAACAGGACTAACTATGGCTACACCTTC.

This chain links TRBV5-1 with TRBJ1-2, with D unclear. The CDR3 has 14 amino acids. The V gene lost 2 bases and the J gene lost 3 bases, with 11 bases spanning the gap. Germline V gene data show CDR1 as SGHRS and CDR2 as YFSETQ. The CDR3 protein is CASSLRVSDYGYTF. The CDR3 coding sequence is TGCGCCAGCAGCTTACGGGTTTCTGACTATGGCTACACCTTC.